These T cell receptor beta chains were read from a single sample in a study of blood T cell repertoires in COVID-19. Repertoires were generated with immunoSEQ multiplex PCR, while TCRdb's copy carries only in-frame clones and drops some. The sample holds about 300,000 clones, around 92% seen once. The sample comprised peripheral blood. The receptors here all came from a woman between 25 and 40 years old with COVID-19, enrolled during active disease. Both conserved end residues are part of each CDR3. Each record gives: J gene, V gene, D gene, clone size, CDR3 protein, CDR3 DNA. The D gene is left open where the match is weak. Not every row has a clone size; where given, it reads once, few, many or a size class.

>TRBJ1-1|TRBV6-5|TRBD1|.
CASSRRQGVVEAFF
TGTGCCAGCAGCCGGCGACAGGGGGTAGTTGAAGCTTTCTTT
>TRBJ2-4|TRBV28|TRBD1|few
CASSGRQGKNIQYF
TGTGCCAGCAGTGGACGACAGGGAAAAAACATTCAGTACTTC
>TRBJ2-3|TRBV9|TRBD1|.
CASSPQGQGAADTQYF
TGTGCCAGCAGCCCCCAGGGACAGGGGGCGGCAGATACGCAGTATTTT
>TRBJ2-5|TRBV3-1/TRBV3-2|TRBD2|.
CASSTLAGETQYF
TGTGCCAGCAGTACCCTAGCGGGGGAGACCCAGTACTTC
>TRBJ2-5|TRBV5-4|.|.
CASSWRGEYQETQYF
TGTGCCAGCAGCTGGCGGGGAGAATACCAAGAGACCCAGTACTTC
>TRBJ2-1|TRBV25-1|TRBD2|.
CASSTVAGATPYNEQFF
TGTGCCAGCAGTACAGTAGCGGGGGCCACGCCCTACAATGAGCAGTTCTTC
>TRBJ2-3|TRBV28|TRBD2|.
CASSRGLATDTQYF
TGTGCCAGCAGCCGGGGACTAGCGACAGATACGCAGTATTTT
>TRBJ1-5|TRBV7-2|TRBD1|.
CASSAGGGNQPQHF
TGTGCCAGCAGCGCAGGGGGAGGCAATCAGCCCCAGCATTTT
>TRBJ1-1|TRBV4-1|.|.
CASRQRLGQGTEAFF
TGCGCCAGCAGACAAAGACTCGGGCAGGGCACTGAAGCTTTCTTT
>TRBJ2-2|TRBV28|.|.
CASNPGGAQTGELFF
TGTGCCAGCAACCCTGGGGGGGCGCAGACCGGGGAGCTGTTTTTT
>TRBJ1-6|TRBV5-4|.|.
CASSLQGSSSPLHF
TGTGCCAGCAGCTTGCAGGGTTCCAGTTCACCCCTCCACTTT
>TRBJ1-1|TRBV27|.|.
CASGRLNEAFF
TGTGCCAGCGGGCGATTAAATGAAGCTTTCTTT
>TRBJ2-5|TRBV4-1|.|.
CASSQEQRVGETQYF
TGCGCCAGCAGCCAAGAGCAGCGAGTGGGAGAGACCCAGTACTTC
>TRBJ1-3|TRBV19|.|.
CASSIGSSGNTIYF
TGTGCCAGTAGTATTGGCTCCTCTGGAAACACCATATATTTT
>TRBJ1-5|TRBV10-1|.|.
CASSESTGGNQPQHF
TGCGCCAGCAGTGAGTCGACGGGAGGGAATCAGCCCCAGCATTTT
>TRBJ2-1|TRBV27|TRBD2|.
CASSLGPREGTTYNEQFF
TGTGCCAGCAGTTTGGGCCCCCGGGAGGGTACTACCTACAATGAGCAGTTCTTC
>TRBJ2-5|TRBV18|.|.
CASSPPGQGGEETQYF
TGTGCCAGCTCACCTCCTGGACAGGGAGGGGAAGAGACCCAGTACTTC
>TRBJ1-3|TRBV5-1|.|.
CASSFGGSGNTIYF
TGCGCCAGCAGCTTCGGGGGATCTGGAAACACCATATATTTT
>TRBJ1-1|TRBV2|TRBD1|.
CASSEDRGDTEAFF
TGTGCCAGCAGTGAGGACAGGGGGGACACTGAAGCTTTCTTT
>TRBJ2-1|TRBV2|TRBD1|.
CASSEHRGRNEQFF
TGTGCCAGCAGTGAACACAGGGGGCGGAATGAGCAGTTCTTC
>TRBJ1-1|TRBV28|.|once
CASSPPRENTEAFF
TGTGCCAGCAGTCCCCCTCGCGAGAACACTGAAGCTTTCTTT
>TRBJ2-5|TRBV7-8|TRBD1|.
CASSSGQGGETQYF
TGTGCCAGCAGCTCCGGACAGGGGGGGGAGACCCAGTACTTC
>TRBJ2-2|TRBV4-2|.|.
CASGSSGITGELFF
TGTGCCAGCGGATCCTCAGGGATCACCGGGGAGCTGTTTTTT
>TRBJ1-2|TRBV6-6|.|.
CASSYSQERLNYGYTF
TGTGCCAGCAGTTACTCACAGGAGAGGCTTAACTATGGCTACACCTTC
>TRBJ2-5|TRBV6-1|.|.
CASSALKGESQETQYF
TGTGCCAGCAGTGCTTTAAAGGGGGAAAGTCAAGAGACCCAGTACTTC
>TRBJ1-5|TRBV28|.|.
CASSHRDTYQPQHF
TGTGCCAGCAGTCACCGGGACACATATCAGCCCCAGCATTTT
>TRBJ1-1|TRBV6-6|.|.
CASSYGGNTEAFF
TGTGCCAGCAGTTATGGCGGGAACACTGAAGCTTTCTTT
>TRBJ2-1|TRBV29-1|.|once
CSVEIRGEQFF
TGCAGCGTTGAAATTAGAGGTGAGCAGTTCTTC
>TRBJ2-5|TRBV4-1|.|.
CASSQYSRETQYF
TGCGCCAGCAGCCAATACAGTAGGGAGACCCAGTACTTC
>TRBJ2-1|TRBV7-9|.|.
CASSRDYNEQFF
TGTGCCAGCAGCCGAGACTACAATGAGCAGTTCTTC
>TRBJ2-4|TRBV7-9|.|.
CASSPGQEDIQYF
TGTGCCAGCAGCCCGGGCCAGGAGGACATTCAGTACTTC
>TRBJ2-3|TRBV5-1|.|.
CASSSGTADTQYF
TGCGCCAGCAGCTCCGGGACTGCGGATACGCAGTATTTT
>TRBJ1-6|TRBV7-8|.|.
CASSLVQALNSPLHF
TGTGCCAGCAGCTTAGTACAGGCCCTTAATTCACCCCTCCACTTT
>TRBJ1-5|TRBV6-1|.|.
CASSEGGQYSNQPQHF
TGTGCCAGCAGTGAAGGCGGTCAGTATAGCAATCAGCCCCAGCATTTT
>TRBJ2-5|TRBV28|TRBD2|.
CASSRLAGGQEAQYF
TGTGCCAGCAGCCGACTAGCGGGGGGGCAAGAGGCCCAGTACTTC
>TRBJ2-5|TRBV29-1|TRBD1|.
CSVGDRFQETQYF
TGCAGCGTTGGGGACAGGTTCCAAGAGACCCAGTACTTC
>TRBJ1-6|TRBV6-5|.|.
CASSPFGAVGSPLHF
TGTGCCAGCAGTCCCTTTGGGGCGGTTGGTTCACCCCTCCACTTT
>TRBJ2-3|TRBV19|TRBD2|.
CASSSGLAGGPDTQYF
TGTGCCAGTAGTTCGGGACTAGCGGGGGGGCCCGATACGCAGTATTTT
>TRBJ2-5|TRBV19|.|few
CASSKDSGTQYF
TGTGCCAGTAGTAAGGACTCTGGGACCCAGTACTTC
>TRBJ1-2|TRBV25-1|.|once
CASSEWSGGNHGYTF
TGTGCCAGCAGTGAATGGTCGGGGGGCAACCATGGCTACACCTTC
>TRBJ2-1|TRBV6-5|.|.
CASSSGDSVSSEQFF
TGTGCCAGCAGCTCGGGGGACAGTGTAAGCAGTGAGCAGTTCTTC
>TRBJ2-5|TRBV19|TRBD1|once
CASSPGTGTKETQYF
TGTGCCAGTAGCCCCGGGACAGGGACTAAAGAGACCCAGTACTTC
>TRBJ1-1|TRBV28|.|once
CASSPFISLRGGSNTEAFF
TGTGCCAGCAGTCCCTTTATTAGCCTTCGCGGGGGGTCGAACACTGAAGCTTTCTTT
>TRBJ1-2|TRBV6-5|.|.
CASSPRANYGYTF
TGTGCCAGCTCCCCCAGGGCTAACTATGGCTACACCTTC
>TRBJ1-6|TRBV4-2|.|.
CASSQRQVLYNSPLHF
TGTGCCAGCAGCCAGAGACAGGTGCTCTATAATTCACCCCTCCACTTT
>TRBJ1-5|TRBV6-2/TRBV6-3|TRBD1|.
CASSQGAVQPQHF
TGTGCCAGCAGTCAGGGGGCCGTACAGCCCCAGCATTTT
>TRBJ1-1|TRBV5-1|.|.
CASSSVGENTEAFF
TGCGCCAGCAGCTCGGTAGGGGAAAACACTGAAGCTTTCTTT
>TRBJ2-2|TRBV3-1/TRBV3-2|.|.
CASSQRGQRTGELFF
TGTGCCAGCAGCCAAAGGGGACAACGAACCGGGGAGCTGTTTTTT
>TRBJ1-2|TRBV19|.|.
CASSSGEGYLMVGYTF
TGTGCCAGTAGTAGTGGGGAGGGGTACTTGATGGTTGGCTACACCTTC
>TRBJ1-2|TRBV12-3/TRBV12-4|TRBD1|.
CASSYTGVGYTF
TGTGCCAGCAGCTACACAGGGGTTGGCTACACCTTC
>TRBJ1-2|TRBV10-3|.|once
CASRSGEGGYGYTF
TGTGCCTCCAGGAGCGGGGAAGGGGGCTATGGCTACACCTTC
>TRBJ1-6|TRBV12-3/TRBV12-4|.|.
CASSSDKRASLHF
TGTGCCAGCAGCTCCGACAAGCGGGCGAGTCTCCACTTT
>TRBJ2-2|TRBV14|TRBD2|.
CASSHRRLAGGTGELFF
TGTGCCAGCAGCCATCGTAGACTAGCGGGGGGCACCGGGGAGCTGTTTTTT
>TRBJ2-2|TRBV3-1/TRBV3-2|.|.
CASSQTQGIGELFF
TGTGCCAGCAGCCAGACACAGGGAATTGGGGAGCTGTTTTTT
>TRBJ2-3|TRBV20-1|.|.
CSASVRFTDTQYF
TGCAGTGCTAGTGTGCGGTTCACAGATACGCAGTATTTT
>TRBJ2-3|TRBV27|.|.
CASSLSRGVTDTQYF
TGTGCCAGCAGTTTAAGCAGGGGGGTCACAGATACGCAGTATTTT
>TRBJ2-5|TRBV19|.|.
CASSIELSGRGETQYF
TGTGCCAGTAGTATAGAGCTAAGCGGCCGGGGGGAGACCCAGTACTTC